The 32 T cell receptor beta chains below were found in one sample sequenced in a study of shared clonotypes between healthy human individuals. Produced via immunoSEQ multiplex PCR; TCRdb's table is partial and in-frame only. The table lists 2,500,000 or so clones, roughly 92% of them singletons. The material sequenced was naive CD4+ T cells from PBMCs. Documented subset: CD45RA+ positively selected. The source of these receptors is a man aged 18 to 35 in good health. Some clones in this sample may be carry-over from other donors' samples.

V gene TRBV5-1 combines with J gene TRBJ2-7; perhaps TRBD2 as D (5 bases). V gave up 6 bases and J gave up 3 bases, with 10 bases separating them. CDR1 is SGHRS, CDR2 YFSETQ, per germline. CDR3 length equals 12 residues. DNA of the CDR3: TGCGCCAGCAAAGGGAGTTTCTACGAGCAGTACTTC. It yields the protein CASKGSFYEQYF.

The CDR3 DNA reads as TGTGCCTGGAGTGAATGGGGGTCCGTGAACACTGAAGCTTTCTTT. It yields the protein CAWSEWGSVNTEAFF. The chain is built from TRBV30 and TRBJ1-1, with D maybe TRBD1 (5 bases). This CDR3 spans 15 amino acids. The germline gives CDR1 GTSNPN, CDR2 SVGIG (reference sequence). The germline V and J ends were trimmed by 1 base and 0 bases, with 12 bases remaining between them.

The chain uses TRBV18 and TRBJ2-7, with D perhaps matching TRBD2 (7 bases). Trimming pared 1 base from V and 7 bases from J, leaving 17 bases between. The germline CDR1 and CDR2 sequences are KGHSH and LQKENI. This CDR3 has 15 amino acids. In DNA, the CDR3 is TGTGCCAGCTCACCACGGGGGGGGGCCGGAATAGAGCAGTACTTC. As protein: CASSPRGGAGIEQYF. Full variable domain (missing parts from reference TRBV18 and TRBJ2-7): NAGVMQNPRHLVRRRGQEARLRCSPMKGHSHVYWYRQLPEEGLKFMVYLQKENIIDESGMPKERFSAEFPKEGPSILRIQQVVRGDSAAYFCASSPRGGAGIEQYFGPGTRLTVT.

The chain links TRBV30 to TRBJ2-7; D call uncertain. Per the germline V gene, CDR1 is GTSNPN and CDR2 is SVGIG (reference sequence). The CDR3 loop spans 13 amino acids. The V end was cut by 2 bases, the J end by 6 bases, with 14 bases between. In DNA form, the CDR3 reads TGTGCCTGGAGTCGGAGACTGGGATTCGAGCAGTACTTC. Translation gives CAWSRRLGFEQYF.

The chain couples TRBV19 to TRBJ2-7; 8 nucleotides line up with TRBD1. This CDR3 region has 15 residues. V was clipped by 4 bases and J by 0 bases; unmatched bases: 5. The germline V gene has CDR1 LNHDA and CDR2 SQIVND (reference sequence). The CDR3 nucleotides read TGTGCCAGTAGTACCGACAGGGGCGGCTCCTACGAGCAGTACTTC. Translation gives CASSTDRGGSYEQYF.

V is TRBV5-1 and J is TRBJ2-3, with 11 bases that match TRBD2. Germline-derived CDR1 and CDR2 are SGHRS and YFSETQ. The length of the CDR3 is 18 residues. Losses at the gene ends were 4 bases for V and 2 bases for J; bases not matched to a gene: 12. The CDR3 region is CASSLGLAATPVTDTQYF. Here the CDR3 DNA reads TGCGCCAGCAGCCTGGGACTAGCGGCTACCCCGGTCACAGATACGCAGTATTTT.

In this sample, this clone turned up once. This chain connects TRBV5-1 to TRBJ2-5; TRBD2 matches 10 bases. This CDR3 is built from 17 residues. The V and J ends lost 0 bases and 5 bases, in that order; junction bases with no gene match: 10. CDR1 SGHRS and CDR2 YFSETQ come from the germline V gene. In DNA form, the CDR3 reads TGCGCCAGCAGCTTGGGCCCTAGCGGGAGATTGAATGAGACCCAGTACTTC. Translating gives CASSLGPSGRLNETQYF.

V usage is TRBV9 and J usage is TRBJ2-5, with 9 nucleotides matching TRBD1. Germline loops: CDR1 SGDLS, CDR2 YYNGEE. The CDR3 spans 15 residues. The trim removed 3 bases at V and 5 bases at J, leaving 8 bases unmatched. The CDR3 here is CASSAEGQGRETQYF. Written as DNA, the CDR3 is TGTGCCAGCAGCGCTGAGGGACAGGGCAGGGAGACCCAGTACTTC.

The CDR3 sequence is CASSLLTGAYEQYF. The DNA of the CDR3 is TGTGCCAGCAGTCTTCTTACAGGGGCCTACGAGCAGTACTTC. V and J are TRBV27 and TRBJ2-7, with TRBD1 matching 7 bases. J lost 2 bases, V lost 5 bases, and 6 bases had no gene match. CDR1 MNHEY and CDR2 SMNVEV come from the germline V gene (reference sequence). The length of the CDR3 is 14 residues.

V usage is TRBV28 and J usage is TRBJ2-5; D tentatively fits TRBD1 or TRBD2 (5 bases each). The germline gives CDR1 MDHEN, CDR2 SYDVKM. The CDR3 loop spans 20 amino acids. Trimming removed 4 bases at V and 5 bases at J, with 32 bases between. CDR3 region: CASSSIRDGHGTVQWETQYF. The CDR3 DNA reads as TGTGCCAGCAGTTCTATCAGGGATGGCCACGGGACGGTCCAATGGGAGACCCAGTACTTC. Looking up the rest from reference TRBV28 and TRBJ2-5 gives the full variable domain: DVKVTQSSRYLVKRTGEKVFLECVQDMDHENMFWYRQDPGLGLRLIYFSYDVKMKEKGDIPEGYSVSREKKERFSLILESASTNQTSMYLCASSSIRDGHGTVQWETQYFGPGTRLLVL.

V and J are TRBV2 and TRBJ1-1; D not resolved. This CDR3 is built from 13 residues. Germline CDR1 is SNHLY and CDR2 is FYNNEI. V was pared by 4 bases and J by 1 base, with 7 bases between. CDR3 amino acids: CASSASGNTEAFF. In DNA form, the CDR3 reads TGTGCCAGCAGTGCAAGCGGGAACACTGAAGCTTTCTTT.

The rearrangement uses TRBV15 and TRBJ2-7; D is unresolved. The CDR3 totals 15 residues. Germline CDR1 is LNHNV and CDR2 is YYDKDF (reference sequence). The V and J ends lost 0 bases and 2 bases respectively, with 11 bases between them. CDR3 nucleotides: TGTGCCACCAGCAGAGATCGAGAGGTAACCTACGAGCAGTACTTC. Translating gives CATSRDREVTYEQYF.

The V call is TRBV4-1, the J call TRBJ2-3; 9 bases map to TRBD1. Germline CDR1 MGHRA, CDR2 YSYEKL. The V gene end was trimmed by 4 bases and the J gene end by 2 bases; junction bases not matched to a gene: 7. The CDR3 extends over 16 amino acids. The CDR3 sequence: CASSPRDRDDTDTQYF. Here the CDR3 DNA reads TGCGCCAGCAGCCCTCGGGACAGGGACGACACAGATACGCAGTATTTT.

This clone came up once. The sample has other DNA sequences that encode this CDR3 too. V usage is TRBV5-1 and J usage is TRBJ2-5; D is unclear. Trimming took off 0 bases at V and 1 base at J, with 10 bases between the two ends. Germline V CDR1 and CDR2: SGHRS, YFSETQ. The length of the CDR3 is 15 residues. CDR3 DNA sequence: TGCGCCAGCAGCTTGGCCCCGGGTCCCCAAGAGACCCAGTACTTC. It yields the protein CASSLAPGPQETQYF.

This rearrangement joins TRBV5-1 to TRBJ1-3, with no clear D. The CDR3 length is 16 residues. CDR1 SGHRS and CDR2 YFSETQ come from the germline V gene. V gave up 7 bases and J gave up 0 bases, with 17 bases separating them. The CDR3 here is CASSIGPESSGNTIYF. Written as DNA, the CDR3 is TGCGCCAGCTCAATCGGGCCCGAATCCTCTGGAAACACCATATATTTT.

This clone has just one count. The chain links TRBV11-2 to TRBJ2-5; 9 nucleotides match TRBD1. V trimming: 7 bases; J trimming: 4 bases; junction bases outside the gene matches: 4. The CDR3 loop spans 13 amino acids. Germline CDR1 SGHAT, CDR2 FQNNGV. The CDR3 DNA reads as TGTGCCAGCAAGGGACAGGGTTCAGAGACCCAGTACTTC. This sequence encodes CASKGQGSETQYF.

This clone showed up just a few times. The CDR3, as DNA: TGTGCCACCAGCAGCCGTAGGGACAGCCCGGGGAACACTGAAGCTTTCTTT. It translates to CATSSRRDSPGNTEAFF. The chain carries TRBV15 and TRBJ1-1, with 7 bases identical to TRBD1. V gave up 3 bases and J gave up 1 base; unmatched junction bases: 11. Germline V gene data show CDR1 as LNHNV and CDR2 as YYDKDF (reference sequence). The CDR3 loop spans 17 amino acids.

The rearrangement uses TRBV5-1 and TRBJ1-4; D remains unclear. Trimming cost V 4 bases and J 7 bases, with 17 bases left between them. Germline V gene sequence: CDR1 SGHRS, CDR2 YFSETQ. CDR3 length equals 15 residues. The DNA of the CDR3 is TGCGCCAGCAGCCCCCTCCCGGCGCCGGGTGAAAAACTGTTTTTT. Translating gives CASSPLPAPGEKLFF.

The rearrangement links TRBV5-4 to TRBJ2-6; the match to TRBD1 covers 9 bases. Germline V gene lookup returns CDR1 SGHNT and CDR2 YYREEE (reference sequence). CDR3 length equals 16 residues. Trimming removed 5 bases from V and 0 bases from J; junction bases left unmatched: 3. The CDR3 coding sequence is TGTGCCAGCAGACCGGGACAGGGCTCTGGGGCCAACGTCCTGACTTTC. Translated, it gives CASRPGQGSGANVLTF.

Regarding this clone: The junction departs from germline at one end; a sequencing error may be responsible. The chain has TRBV30 and TRBJ1-2, with TRBD1 identical over 8 bases. Germline V CDR1 and CDR2: GTSNPN, SVGIG (reference sequence). The CDR3 spans 14 residues. The DNA for the CDR3 is TGTGCCTGGAGTGTACTAATCAGGGGGCATGGCTACGCCTTC. As protein: CAWSVLIRGHGYAF.

This sequence joins TRBV19 and TRBJ1-1, with 11 bases aligning to TRBD1. With V trimmed by 10 bases and J by 1 base, 8 bases remained unmatched. The CDR3 consists of 15 residues. Germline V gene data show CDR1 as LNHDA and CDR2 as SQIVND (reference sequence). CDR3: CATSDRGRGNTEAFF. CDR3 sequence (DNA): TGTGCCACCTCGGACAGGGGGCGGGGGAACACTGAAGCTTTCTTT.

The chain is built from TRBV25-1 and TRBJ2-3, with D perhaps given as TRBD1 or TRBD2 (6 bases each). V lost 7 bases, J lost 0 bases, and 11 bases lay in between. CDR3 length: 14 amino acids. Germline V gives CDR1 MGHDK, CDR2 SYGVNS. The CDR3 loop reads CASKGGLSTDTQYF. In DNA form, the CDR3 reads TGTGCCAGCAAAGGGGGGCTGAGCACAGATACGCAGTATTTT.

In DNA form, the CDR3 reads TGTGCCAGCAGCCAAAGGGACTTTTCCTACAATGAGCAGTTCTTC. Residues: CASSQRDFSYNEQFF. The chain is built from TRBV4-2 and TRBJ2-1; D might be TRBD2 (6 bases). The CDR3 is 15 residues long. V lost 2 bases and J lost 1, with 9 bases in between. Germline CDR1 is LGHNA and CDR2 is YNFKEQ.

The V gene is TRBV28, the J gene TRBJ2-7; 8 nucleotides agree with TRBD1. With 8 bases clipped from V and 0 bases from J, the junction kept 6 bases outside the gene matches. CDR1 is MDHEN and CDR2 is SYDVKM in the germline V gene. This CDR3 has 14 amino acids. CDR3 loop: CASLSTGDSYEQYF. The CDR3 bases are TGTGCCAGCCTATCGACAGGGGACTCCTACGAGCAGTACTTC.

This chain links TRBV6-1 with TRBJ2-3; D is unresolved. V lost 2 bases, J lost 3 bases, and 15 bases lay in between. The CDR3 extends over 16 amino acids. Germline CDR1 and CDR2: MNHNS and SASEGT. The CDR3 reads CASSELYGVATDTQYF. The CDR3, as DNA: TGTGCCAGCAGTGAATTGTATGGGGTGGCGACAGATACGCAGTATTTT.

This clone was seen a handful of times. V gene TRBV14 combines with J gene TRBJ2-1; TRBD2 agrees at 9 bases. Germline assignment: CDR1 SGHDN and CDR2 FVKESK. Trimming at V came to 4 bases and at J to 8 bases, leaving 6 bases not matched to a gene. The CDR3 is made up of 14 amino acids. Here the CDR3 reads CASSRLAGNDEQFF. The CDR3 DNA sequence: TGTGCCAGCAGCCGTCTAGCGGGGAACGATGAGCAGTTCTTC.

The V and J genes are TRBV9 and TRBJ2-1; unclear D gene. Germline lookup yields CDR1 SGDLS and CDR2 YYNGEE. The V and J ends lost 3 bases and 7 bases respectively, with 17 bases between them. The CDR3 is made up of 15 amino acids. The CDR3 reads CASSDRPVGTNEQFF. DNA for the CDR3: TGTGCCAGCAGCGATAGACCAGTTGGAACGAATGAGCAGTTCTTC.

This clone was counted a single time. The CDR3 bases are TGTGCCAGCAGTTTCCGCGGGAGGCCAGAGACCCAGTACTTC. Amino acid sequence: CASSFRGRPETQYF. This chain connects TRBV28 to TRBJ2-5; 8 bases are shared with TRBD2. The V segment lost 3 bases and the J segment 4 bases; nucleotides outside the gene matches: 4. The CDR3 length is 14 residues. The germline V gene has CDR1 MDHEN and CDR2 SYDVKM.

The chain combines TRBV5-1 with TRBJ2-3; 8 bases are a match to TRBD1. The germline V gene has CDR1 SGHRS and CDR2 YFSETQ. The V segment lost 3 bases and the J segment 1 base; nucleotides outside the gene matches: 4. The CDR3 is 15 residues long. The CDR3 is CASSSDRAGTDTQYF. The CDR3 DNA sequence: TGCGCCAGCAGCTCGGACAGGGCGGGCACAGATACGCAGTATTTT.

CDR3 sequence reads: CSAKTGGEQYF. The CDR3 DNA reads TGCAGTGCTAAGACAGGGGGCGAGCAGTACTTC. The rearrangement links TRBV20-1 to TRBJ2-7; 9 bases fit TRBD1. The CDR3 loop spans 11 amino acids. The germline V gene has CDR1 DFQATT and CDR2 SNEGSKA (reference sequence). Germline trimming cut 4 bases from V and 6 bases from J; bases unmatched to any gene: 1.

The chain couples TRBV7-2 to TRBJ2-6, with a tentative D call TRBD2 (5 bases). The germline gives CDR1 SGHTA, CDR2 FQGNSA. This CDR3 has 17 amino acids. With 1 base removed from V and 0 bases from J, the gap between germline ends came to 10 bases. CDR3 loop: CASSLVSGFSGANVLTF. CDR3 bases: TGTGCCAGCAGCTTAGTCAGCGGATTCTCTGGGGCCAACGTCCTGACTTTC.

The chain carries TRBV5-1 and TRBJ2-3, with TRBD1 matching 7 bases. Germline V CDR1 and CDR2: SGHRS, YFSETQ. Trimming at V came to 9 bases and at J to 4 bases, leaving 14 bases not matched to a gene. The CDR3 runs to 15 residues. The CDR3 protein is CATANRGVGSDTQYF. The CDR3 nucleotides read TGCGCCACCGCGAACAGGGGAGTGGGGTCAGATACGCAGTATTTT.